This T cell receptor beta chain was found in a study of T-cell reconstitution after alpha-beta-depleted transplantation in children. Trimming removed 8 bases from V and 2 bases from J; junction bases left unmatched: 9. CDR1 and CDR2 (germline): MNHEY, SVGAGI. The CDR3 totals 16 residues. TCRbeta library construction was performed incorporating unique molecular identifiers. TCRdb recomputed calls from the PCR reads with MiXCR, one row per CDR3 protein. There are about 120,000 distinct CDR3 sequences in the sample; around 23% occur only once, and under 12% lies in the top ten. This clonotype was counted ten times or more.

This sample comprised PBMCs, mostly from graft donor cells, obtained 180 days after TCRalphabeta/CD19-depleted stem cell transplant. The source is a male patient between 2 and 10 years old who had a stem cell transplant for chronic granulomatous disease, so the T cells may come from the graft donor. V usage is TRBV6-5 and J usage is TRBJ2-7, with 13 positions matching TRBD2. The CDR3: CASGSIGLAGAYEQYF. CDR3 nucleotide sequence: TGTGCCAGCGGGTCGATCGGACTAGCGGGAGCCTACGAGCAGTACTTC.